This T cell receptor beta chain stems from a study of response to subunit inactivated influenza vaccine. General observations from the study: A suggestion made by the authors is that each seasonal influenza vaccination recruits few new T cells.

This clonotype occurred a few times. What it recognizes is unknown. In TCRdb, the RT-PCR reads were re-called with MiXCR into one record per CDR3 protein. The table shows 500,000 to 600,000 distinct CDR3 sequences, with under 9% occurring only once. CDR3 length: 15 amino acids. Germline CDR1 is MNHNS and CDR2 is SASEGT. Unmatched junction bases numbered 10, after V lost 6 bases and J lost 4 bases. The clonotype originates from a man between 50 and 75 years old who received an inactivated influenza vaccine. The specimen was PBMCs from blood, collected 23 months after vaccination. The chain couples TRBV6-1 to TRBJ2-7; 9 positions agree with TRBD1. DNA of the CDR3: TGTGCCAGCAGGGACCCGGGACAGGGCTCTTACGAGCAGTACTTC. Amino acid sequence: CASRDPGQGSYEQYF.